The 8 T cell receptor beta chains given below trace back to one sample, sequenced in a study of monozygotic twins with inflammatory bowel disease. TCRdb reprocessed the 5' RACE reads, with one entry per CDR3 protein and no DNA. The ten most abundant clones cover around 2.3% of a sample with a few hundred thousand distinct CDR3 sequences. The sequenced sample consisted of blood. These receptors originate from a human donor with ulcerative colitis or Crohn's disease, or a healthy co-twin of an affected twin (not recorded which).

The chain links TRBV5-5 to TRBJ2-1. This CDR3 is built from 14 residues. CDR1 and CDR2 from the germline V gene are SGHKS and YYEKEE (reference sequence). The CDR3 loop reads CASSLEGQYNEQFF.

The chain joins TRBV14 to TRBJ2-3; TCRdb's assignment of TRBD2 cannot be checked, as there is no DNA. The CDR3 spans 16 residues. CDR1 and CDR2 (germline): SGHDN, FVKESK. CDR3 sequence reads: CASSLGGTSLTDTQYF.

The chain links TRBV7-2 to TRBJ2-7; as DNA is missing, the TRBD1 call by TCRdb cannot be tested. The CDR3 has 15 residues. Germline V gene sequence: CDR1 SGHTA, CDR2 FQGNSA. The CDR3 region is CASSLAAQGAYEQYF.

The rearrangement links TRBV5-1 to TRBJ2-1. The CDR3 loop spans 15 amino acids. Germline CDR1 reads SGHRS; CDR2 reads YFSETQ. The CDR3 protein is CASSLDRGNYNEQFF.

This sequence joins TRBV18 and TRBJ1-3. Germline-derived CDR1 and CDR2 are KGHSH and LQKENI. The CDR3 sequence is 13 residues long. The CDR3 here is CASLREFGNTIYF. The whole variable domain, filled in from reference TRBV18 and TRBJ1-3, reads NAGVMQNPRHLVRRRGQEARLRCSPMKGHSHVYWYRQLPEEGLKFMVYLQKENIIDESGMPKERFSAEFPKEGPSILRIQQVVRGDSAAYFCASLREFGNTIYFGEGSWLTVV.

The genes are TRBV7-9 and TRBJ2-1. The CDR3 extends over 14 amino acids. The germline V gene encodes CDR1 SEHNR and CDR2 FQNEAQ (reference sequence). CDR3 sequence: CASSLSISYNEQLF.

This chain joins TRBV30 and TRBJ2-6. The V gene's germline CDR1 is GTSNPN and CDR2 SVGIG (reference sequence). This CDR3 is 14 amino acids long. CDR3 protein: CAWSVVQGANVLTF.

The rearrangement joins TRBV12-3 or TRBV12-4 to TRBJ1-6; TCRdb lists TRBD1, though no DNA is available to test this call. CDR3 length: 13 amino acids. CDR3 region: CASLQGAYSPLHF.